This T cell receptor beta chain derives from a study of lymphopenia after photon versus proton radiotherapy. Study-wide results and caveats: After the lymphocyte nadir, photon-treated repertoires showed oligoclonal expansion, especially of CD8+ Temra cells.

Note on this clone: What it recognizes is unknown.

The germline gives CDR1 SGHTA, CDR2 FQGNSA. CDR3 length equals 16 residues. The germline V and J ends were trimmed by 1 base and 1 base, with 11 bases remaining between them. TCRdb's table, derived via immunoSEQ multiplex PCR, lists solely in-frame clones and lacks some. Among roughly 42,000 clones, 85% were seen once, and the ten largest hold approximately 2.1%. The TCR was taken from a man aged 35 to 55 with gastric cancer. The chain has TRBV7-2 and TRBJ1-5; D unresolved. The sequencing used peripheral blood, collected from a patient treated with photon-based radiotherapy. The CDR3 sequence is CASSLEGRLSNQPQHF. As DNA, the CDR3 is TGTGCCAGCAGCTTAGAGGGCAGACTGAGCAATCAGCCCCAGCATTTT.